This T cell receptor (beta chain) was captured in a study of regulatory T cells in long-lasting Graves disease. For TCR beta, libraries came from iRepertoire HTBI primers and Arm-PCR of CDR3 regions. Each CDR3 protein is one row after TCRdb ran MiXCR on the multiplex PCR reads. The sample has roughly 360,000 distinct CDR3 sequences, about 11% seen once. This clonotype was picked up many times. The length of the CDR3 is 14 residues. CDR1 is SNHLY and CDR2 is FYNNEI in the germline V gene. Trimming pared 1 base from V and 2 bases from J, leaving 9 bases between. Time point meaning: newly diagnosed GD, antithyroid drugs for less than 3 months. Following extraction of RNA from PBMCs, that RNA was used to make the TCR library. Graves' disease diagnoses used American Thyroid Association guidelines. The same specimen was also included in a second study, on T cells in Graves' hyperthyroidism and ophthalmopathy. From that report: RT-PCR in the first round (using the HTBI primer set) targeted the TCR CDR3. Most thyroid clonotypes with frequency above 0.001 were detected in blood. In the analysis, a 13 V-J model separated ophthalmopathy from stable hyperthyroidism.

The material was peripheral blood mononuclear cells (PBMCs), obtained at new diagnosis, from a patient treated with antithyroid drugs. The chain recombines TRBV2 with TRBJ2-7, with D perhaps matching TRBD1 (6 bases). The origin of this receptor is a woman younger than 30 with Graves disease. The CDR3 bases are TGTGCCAGCAGTGAAGACAGGGACCCCTACGAGCAGTACTTC. The encoded protein is CASSEDRDPYEQYF. The full variable domain, with the rest looked up from reference TRBV2 and TRBJ2-7, is EPEVTQTPSHQVTQMGQEVILRCVPISNHLYFYWYRQILGQKVEFLVSFYNNEISEKSEIFDDQFSVERPDGSNFTLKIRSTKLEDSAMYFCASSEDRDPYEQYFGPGTRLTVT.